Presented here are 21 T cell receptor beta chains from one specimen sequenced in a study of blood T cell repertoires in COVID-19. The data were produced by immunoSEQ multiplex PCR, yet TCRdb's version contains in-frame clones alone and is incomplete. The sample records 200,000 to 250,000 clones, around 90% being singletons. Sequenced: PBMCs or T cells enriched from blood (not recorded which). The receptors derive from a woman in her 30s who had recovered from COVID-19.

CDR3 protein: CASNSGRIRGYTF. Here the CDR3 DNA reads TGTGCCAGTAACTCAGGGAGGATTAGGGGCTACACCTTC. V is TRBV19 and J is TRBJ1-2, with a possible D match to TRBD1 (5 bases). The CDR3 spans 13 residues. Trimming cost V 7 bases and J 8 bases, with 17 bases left between them. CDR1 and CDR2 (germline): LNHDA, SQIVND (reference sequence). The full variable domain, rest sourced from reference TRBV19 and TRBJ1-2, is DGGITQSPKYLFRKEGQNVTLSCEQNLNHDAMYWYRQDPGQGLRLIYYSQIVNDFQKGDIAEGYSVSREKKESFPLTVTSAQKNPTAFYLCASNSGRIRGYTFGSGTRLTVV.

The V gene is TRBV5-8, the J gene TRBJ1-6; maybe TRBD1 (6 bases). Germline values: CDR1 SGHTS, CDR2 YDEGEE. This CDR3 has 14 amino acids. V was shortened by 4 bases and J by 8 bases, with 13 bases between the two germline ends. The DNA for the CDR3 is TGTGCCAGCAGCGTGAGGACAGCACATTCACCCCTCCACTTT. It is translated as CASSVRTAHSPLHF.

This clone occurred once. J is TRBJ1-5 and V is TRBV7-2; TRBD1 is a possible D gene (5 bases). Trimming took off 1 base at V and 3 bases at J, with 13 bases between the two ends. The germline V gene encodes CDR1 SGHTA and CDR2 FQGNSA. This CDR3 contains 16 residues. CDR3: CASSLESGAYNQPQHF. Written as DNA, the CDR3 is TGTGCCAGCAGCTTAGAAAGTGGGGCTTACAATCAGCCCCAGCATTTT. Full variable domain (outside the CDR3, taken from reference TRBV7-2 and TRBJ1-5): GAGVSQSPSNKVTEKGKDVELRCDPISGHTALYWYRQSLGQGLEFLIYFQGNSAPDKSGLPSDRFSAERTGGSVSTLTIQRTQQEDSAVYLCASSLESGAYNQPQHFGDGTRLSIL.

The chain recombines TRBV21-1 with TRBJ1-2; the D call TRBD1 from the table was never checked on the DNA. TRBV21-1 is an annotated pseudogene. CDR3 length equals 17 residues. The CDR3 region is CASSKGGDRVPNYGYTF. The CDR3 DNA sequence: TGTGCCAGCAGCAAGGGGGGGGACAGGGTCCCTAACTATGGCTACACCTTC.

The V call is TRBV4-3, the J call TRBJ2-7; possible D gene TRBD1, 6 bases. Trimming removed 0 bases at V and 3 bases at J, with 15 bases between. Germline assignment: CDR1 LGHNA and CDR2 YSLEER. CDR3 length equals 16 residues. DNA for the CDR3: TGCGCCAGCAGCCAAGATCTAAGGGGGACACACTACGAGCAGTACTTC. It is translated as CASSQDLRGTHYEQYF.

The chain links TRBV5-1 to TRBJ2-1, with a weak D call TRBD1 (5 bases). Germline values: CDR1 SGHRS, CDR2 YFSETQ. The CDR3 length is 16 residues. Deletions cut 3 bases from V and 5 bases from J, with 18 bases between. CDR3 sequence reads: CASSSGTQVGNNEQFF. CDR3 DNA: TGCGCCAGCAGCTCAGGTACACAGGTTGGAAACAATGAGCAGTTCTTC.

The chain carries TRBV25-1 and TRBJ1-1, with 8 bases aligning to TRBD1. J lost 6 bases, V lost 6 bases, and 9 bases had no gene match. This CDR3 spans 14 amino acids. In germline, CDR1 is MGHDK, CDR2 SYGVNS. The DNA of the CDR3 is TGTGCCAGCAGAAGAACAGGGGGGGCCGCTGAAGCTTTCTTT. Protein product: CASRRTGGAAEAFF. Using reference TRBV25-1 and TRBJ1-1 for the parts outside the CDR3, the full variable domain is EADIYQTPRYLVIGTGKKITLECSQTMGHDKMYWYQQDPGMELHLIHYSYGVNSTEKGDLSSESTVSRIRTEHFPLTLESARPSHTSQYLCASRRTGGAAEAFFGQGTRLTVV.

This sequence joins TRBV5-1 and TRBJ2-7, with 8 bases fitting TRBD1. The CDR3 has 13 amino acids. Germline V CDR1 and CDR2: SGHRS, YFSETQ. V shed 3 bases, J shed 6 bases, and the junction held 5 bases outside the gene matches. The CDR3 nucleotides are TGCGCCAGCAGCTACACACAGGGGGGCGAGCAGTACTTC. Translation: CASSYTQGGEQYF.

This clone was seen only once. V is TRBV7-2 and J is TRBJ2-7; 8 positions match TRBD1. The V gene's germline CDR1 is SGHTA and CDR2 FQGNSA. Germline trimming cut 5 bases from V and 3 bases from J; bases unmatched to any gene: 9. This CDR3 region has 15 residues. The CDR3 spells CASSPQGAPGYEQYF. The CDR3 DNA reads as TGTGCCAGCAGCCCCCAGGGGGCGCCGGGCTACGAGCAGTACTTC.

The CDR3 coding sequence is TGTGCCAGAAGACCACTCCCGGGACAGGGGGGGGTAATGAATTCACCCCTCCACTTT. Protein: CARRPLPGQGGVMNSPLHF. This sequence joins TRBV5-3 and TRBJ1-6; 11 bases fit TRBD1. TRBV5-3 is an ORF; its function is uncertain. The CDR3 runs 19 residues. V was pared by 5 bases and J by 7 bases, with 17 bases of the junction left unmatched.

The V and J genes are TRBV10-3 and TRBJ2-6; a possible D gene is TRBD1 (6 bases). The CDR3 contains 17 residues. The germline gives CDR1 ENHRY, CDR2 SYGVKD. V dropped 10 bases and J dropped 2 bases, with 21 bases sitting between them. The DNA for the CDR3 is TGTGCCACTCATAATATACAGGGTACCCCTGGGGCCAACGTCCTGACTTTC. Translating gives CATHNIQGTPGANVLTF.

CDR3 amino acids: CASSIEEQETQYF. The CDR3, as DNA: TGTGCCAGCAGCATCGAGGAGCAAGAGACCCAGTACTTC. This chain joins TRBV9 and TRBJ2-5, with no clear D. The CDR3 extends over 13 amino acids. CDR1 SGDLS and CDR2 YYNGEE come from the germline V gene. Between the trimmed V and J ends, which lost 4 bases and 2 bases, there was a span of 9 bases. The full variable domain, rest sourced from reference TRBV9 and TRBJ2-5, is DSGVTQTPKHLITATGQRVTLRCSPRSGDLSVYWYQQSLDQGLQFLIQYYNGEERAKGNILERFSAQQFPDLHSELNLSSLELGDSALYFCASSIEEQETQYFGPGTRLLVL.

The chain uses TRBV2 and TRBJ2-7; a weak D match, TRBD1 (6 bases). This CDR3 comprises 14 residues. Germline-derived CDR1 and CDR2 are SNHLY and FYNNEI. Trimming stripped 5 bases from V and 0 bases from J, with 11 bases between. The CDR3 DNA sequence: TGTGCCAGCAGTTATCGGGACAACTCCTACGAGCAGTACTTC. It is translated as CASSYRDNSYEQYF.

The rearrangement joins TRBV2 to TRBJ1-3; D remains unclear. Germline V gene lookup returns CDR1 SNHLY and CDR2 FYNNEI. The CDR3 runs to 15 residues. Trimming left V 7 bases short and J 0 bases short, with 13 bases between. The CDR3 coding sequence is TGTGCCAGCACATACTACTTCAGCTCTGGAAACACCATATATTTT. Amino acids: CASTYYFSSGNTIYF. Together with reference TRBV2 and TRBJ1-3, the CDR3 gives the full variable domain: EPEVTQTPSHQVTQMGQEVILRCVPISNHLYFYWYRQILGQKVEFLVSFYNNEISEKSEIFDDQFSVERPDGSNFTLKIRSTKLEDSAMYFCASTYYFSSGNTIYFGEGSWLTVV.

The gene calls are TRBV11-3 and TRBJ2-7; D is unresolved. In germline, CDR1 is SGHNT, CDR2 YENEEA. The V end was cut by 1 base, the J end by 4 bases, with 8 bases between. The CDR3 length is 13 residues. CDR3 sequence: CASSLGSLYEQYF. The CDR3 bases are TGTGCCAGCAGCTTAGGGAGTTTATACGAGCAGTACTTC.

The rearrangement uses TRBV7-9 and TRBJ2-4; D is possibly TRBD1 (6 bases). Trimming shortened V by 3 bases and J by 1 base, and 19 bases separated the two germline ends. The length of the CDR3 is 18 residues. Per the germline V gene, CDR1 is SEHNR and CDR2 is FQNEAQ (reference sequence). Written as DNA, the CDR3 is TGTGCCAGCAGCTTTTCCGGTATTCCAGGGGCGGCCAAAAACATTCAGTACTTC. Translation: CASSFSGIPGAAKNIQYF.

This sequence joins TRBV12-3 or TRBV12-4 and TRBJ1-6; 7 bases map to TRBD1. The CDR3 consists of 13 residues. V was clipped by 8 bases and J by 8 bases; unmatched bases: 6. The CDR3 protein is CASGQGGYSPLHF. In DNA, the CDR3 is TGTGCCAGCGGCCAAGGGGGCTATTCACCCCTCCACTTT.

The gene calls are TRBV5-6 and TRBJ2-7; D may be TRBD1 (6 bases). The CDR3 totals 16 residues. The germline gives CDR1 SGHDT, CDR2 YYEEEE. The V end lost 0 bases, the J end lost 0 bases, and 13 bases lay between the germline ends. In nucleotides, the CDR3 is TGTGCCAGCAGCTTGGCCTGGGGGACAAGCTCCTACGAGCAGTACTTC. Amino acid sequence: CASSLAWGTSSYEQYF.

V gene TRBV11-2 combines with J gene TRBJ1-1, with D perhaps matching TRBD1 (6 bases). CDR3 size: 13 residues. The V end lost 0 bases, the J end lost 11 bases, and 13 bases lay between the germline ends. From germline, CDR1 is SGHAT and CDR2 FQNNGV. The DNA of the CDR3 is TGTGCCAGCAGCTTAGAGAGGGGGTCGGGGGCTTTCTTT. Its translation is CASSLERGSGAFF.

This clone has a single count. The CDR3: CASSQVEGFYGYTF. The CDR3 DNA reads as TGCGCCAGCAGCCAAGTGGAGGGGTTCTATGGCTACACCTTC. The gene calls are TRBV4-1 and TRBJ1-2; the D gene is possibly TRBD1 (5 bases). CDR1 and CDR2 from the germline V gene are MGHRA and YSYEKL. The CDR3 runs 14 residues. Trimming left V 1 base short and J 4 bases short, with 10 bases between.

This clone appeared once. The chain employs TRBV6-5 and TRBJ1-2; D might be TRBD1 (6 bases). V lost 5 bases, J lost 2 bases, and 15 bases lay in between. Germline V gene lookup returns CDR1 MNHEY and CDR2 SVGAGI. The CDR3 runs to 15 residues. For the CDR3, the DNA is TGTGCCAGCAGTACGTACAGGGAAACCAACTATGGCTACACCTTC. Its protein is CASSTYRETNYGYTF.